This T cell receptor beta chain was sequenced during a study of cytomegalovirus exposure and HLA in healthy donors. Study-level background: A data release that came early held approximately 92 million unique TCRs from HLA-typed donors.

The CDR3 contains 13 residues. CDR1 and CDR2 (germline): SEHNR, FQNEAQ (reference sequence). V was shortened by 0 bases and J by 7 bases, with 7 bases between the two germline ends. Concerning this clone: Its cognate antigen is unknown.

Primers included in the PCR were 60 Vbeta and 13 Jbeta primers. Measured with immunoSEQ multiplex PCR; TCRdb has only the in-frame clones, and not every one. This table lists approximately 130,000 clones. Study-wide findings and caveats: Several of the most significant clusters appeared, in a later analysis, to be linked to common viral pathogens. Cytomegalovirus status was reportedly diagnosed by the classifier with high specificity and sensitivity. Apart from CMV serostatus, no immune exposure information was available.

This TCR was sampled from a woman in her sixties in good health and CMV-seronegative. V gene TRBV7-9 combines with J gene TRBJ1-5; D might be TRBD1 (5 bases). Sequencing was done on a sample of PBMCs. The CDR3 DNA is TGTGCCAGCAGCTTAGCAGGGGAACAGCCCCAGCATTTT. Its protein product is CASSLAGEQPQHF.